Below, 9 T cell receptor beta chains from the same sample are listed, as sequenced in a study of Ad26.COV2.S vaccination and SARS-CoV-2 variants. This sample's treatment: roughly 18 received Ad26.COV2.S at low or high dose, single or two shots; about 5 received placebo; per-sample allocation not given. Day 63 after the first injection of vaccine or placebo was the sampling time. Here immunoSEQ multiplex PCR was the method, and the copy in TCRdb shows in-frame clones only, minus some. The sample holds hundreds of thousands of clones; roughly 84% are singletons and the top ten take about 3.4%. The sequenced sample was peripheral blood, obtained in a trial of Ad26.COV2.S vaccine versus placebo. Every receptor here comes from a person aged 18 to 59 who received the Ad26.COV2.S COVID-19 vaccine or a placebo.

The V call is TRBV29-1, the J call TRBJ2-1, with D perhaps TRBD2 (6 bases). The germline CDR1 and CDR2 sequences are SQVTM and ANQGSEA. The CDR3 sequence is 13 residues long. V lost 7 bases to trimming and J lost 2 bases, with 12 bases between them. CDR3 region: CSARGAPYNEQFF. The CDR3 DNA reads as TGCAGCGCCCGCGGGGCCCCCTACAATGAGCAGTTCTTC.

This chain uses TRBV9 with TRBJ2-5, with 9 bases matching TRBD1. The CDR3 is made up of 16 amino acids. Germline V gives CDR1 SGDLS, CDR2 YYNGEE. Trimming cost V 2 bases and J 4 bases; bases outside gene matches: 9. As DNA, the CDR3 is TGTGCCAGCAGCGTCCGTTGGACAGGGGATGCAGAGACCCAGTACTTC. Residues: CASSVRWTGDAETQYF. Together with reference TRBV9 and TRBJ2-5, the CDR3 gives the full variable domain: DSGVTQTPKHLITATGQRVTLRCSPRSGDLSVYWYQQSLDQGLQFLIQYYNGEERAKGNILERFSAQQFPDLHSELNLSSLELGDSALYFCASSVRWTGDAETQYFGPGTRLLVL.

This clone came up once. The J gene is TRBJ2-5, the V gene TRBV7-9; TRBD1 agrees at 8 bases. Germline V CDR1 and CDR2: SEHNR, FQNEAQ (reference sequence). V gave up 6 bases and J gave up 5 bases; unmatched junction bases: 11. This CDR3 contains 15 residues. The CDR3 region is CASRTSTGVGETQYF. The CDR3 nucleotides are TGTGCCAGCAGGACTTCGACAGGGGTCGGCGAGACCCAGTACTTC.

Only one count was recorded for this clone. This rearrangement joins TRBV10-3 to TRBJ2-6; 8 bases agree with TRBD2. V lost 7 bases, J lost 1 base, and 6 bases stayed unmatched. The germline gives CDR1 ENHRY, CDR2 SYGVKD. The CDR3 loop spans 16 amino acids. The CDR3 sequence: CAIKSGGGSGANVLTF. In nucleotides, the CDR3 is TGTGCCATCAAGTCCGGGGGGGGGTCTGGGGCCAACGTCCTGACTTTC.

The gene calls are TRBV4-2 and TRBJ1-1; 7 bases align to TRBD1. Germline lookup yields CDR1 LGHNA and CDR2 YNFKEQ. The CDR3 is 15 amino acids. With V trimmed by 1 base and J by 3 bases, 5 bases remained unmatched. CDR3 sequence: CASSQGGDRYTEAFF. In DNA, the CDR3 is TGTGCCAGCAGCCAAGGAGGGGACAGATACACTGAAGCTTTCTTT.

This chain links TRBV30 with TRBJ1-4; D not resolved. Between the trimmed V and J ends, which lost 1 base and 3 bases, there was a span of 6 bases. The germline CDR1 and CDR2 sequences are GTSNPN and SVGIG (reference sequence). The CDR3 loop spans 13 amino acids. CDR3 bases: TGTGCCTGGAGTGCGCAGGCTAATGAAAAACTGTTTTTT. This encodes CAWSAQANEKLFF. Drawing the rest from reference TRBV30 and TRBJ1-4, the complete variable domain is SQTIHQWPATLVQPVGSPLSLECTVEGTSNPNLYWYRQAAGRGLQLLFYSVGIGQISSEVPQNLSASRPQDRQFILSSKKLLLSDSGFYLCAWSAQANEKLFFGSGTQLSVL.

The genes are TRBV30 and TRBJ2-5; maybe TRBD2 (6 bases). Trimming pared 0 bases from V and 7 bases from J, leaving 9 bases between. This CDR3 region has 12 residues. Germline V lookup: CDR1 GTSNPN, CDR2 SVGIG (reference sequence). The CDR3 loop is CAWSVNGGTQYF. In DNA, the CDR3 is TGTGCCTGGAGTGTAAACGGGGGGACCCAGTACTTC. Drawing the rest from reference TRBV30 and TRBJ2-5, the complete variable domain is SQTIHQWPATLVQPVGSPLSLECTVEGTSNPNLYWYRQAAGRGLQLLFYSVGIGQISSEVPQNLSASRPQDRQFILSSKKLLLSDSGFYLCAWSVNGGTQYFGPGTRLLVL.

The rearrangement joins TRBV5-1 to TRBJ1-5; a weak D match, TRBD1 (5 bases). Germline assignment: CDR1 SGHRS and CDR2 YFSETQ. CDR3 length: 13 amino acids. The V and J ends lost 1 base and 7 bases respectively, with 9 bases between them. CDR3 DNA sequence: TGCGCCAGCAGCTTGTCGCGGGACCAGCCCCAGCATTTT. Its translation: CASSLSRDQPQHF.

The rearrangement uses TRBV10-1 and TRBJ2-3; D uncertain. Germline assignment: CDR1 WNHNN and CDR2 SYGVQD (reference sequence). The CDR3 sequence is 15 residues long. V lost 4 bases, J lost 0 bases, and 11 bases lay in between. The CDR3 loop reads CASSADHASTDTQYF. CDR3 coding DNA: TGCGCCAGCAGTGCGGACCACGCTAGCACAGATACGCAGTATTTT.